The 23 T cell receptor beta chains below were found in one sample sequenced in a study of T cell responses to AZD1222 COVID-19 vaccine. Only in-frame clones appear in the TCRdb table, and some are missing; sequencing was by immunoSEQ multiplex PCR. The top ten clones hold over 20% of a sample with about 53,000 clones, approximately 84% of them seen once. The specimen comprised peripheral blood, sampled on day 0 of AZD1222 vaccination. The receptors were gathered from an adult in good health.

The genes are TRBV18 and TRBJ2-7; D unresolved. The CDR3 has 15 amino acids. Germline CDR1 and CDR2: KGHSH and LQKENI. The V end lost 4 bases, the J end lost 6 bases, and 19 bases lay between the germline ends. CDR3 residues: CASSQDSISSSEQYF. In nucleotides, the CDR3 is TGTGCCAGCTCACAAGACTCCATCAGCTCTAGCGAGCAGTACTTC.

The rearrangement links TRBV30 to TRBJ1-5; D is unresolved. Germline V CDR1 and CDR2: GTSNPN, SVGIG (reference sequence). This CDR3 is 15 amino acids long. V was trimmed by 0 bases and J by 4 bases, leaving 13 bases between them. This CDR3 is CAWSVGGSGNQPQHF. Written as DNA, the CDR3 is TGTGCCTGGAGTGTAGGCGGGAGCGGGAATCAGCCCCAGCATTTT.

This clone is a singleton in its sample. This chain joins TRBV28 and TRBJ1-5, with D possibly TRBD1 on 6 matching bases. In germline, CDR1 is MDHEN, CDR2 SYDVKM. V was pared by 6 bases and J by 7 bases, with 22 bases between. The CDR3 is 16 amino acids. The CDR3 DNA follows: TGTGCCAGCAGGCTCCTTTTGATCACAGGGTCCCAGCCCCAGCATTTT. Its translation: CASRLLLITGSQPQHF.

J is TRBJ2-1 and V is TRBV11-3; TRBD2 is a possible D gene (5 bases). The CDR3 runs to 14 residues. Germline values: CDR1 SGHNT, CDR2 YENEEA. Trimming removed 1 base at V and 10 bases at J, with 14 bases between. In nucleotides, the CDR3 is TGTGCCAGCAGCTTAGGGTCTGGCGGGCAAGAGCAGTTCTTC. It yields the protein CASSLGSGGQEQFF.

This sequence joins TRBV18 and TRBJ2-5; possible D gene TRBD1, 6 bases. The V gene lost 0 bases and the J gene lost 5 bases, with 10 bases spanning the gap. This CDR3 is 14 amino acids long. The germline V gene has CDR1 KGHSH and CDR2 LQKENI. CDR3 nucleotide sequence: TGTGCCAGCTCACCACCGAGGGGGTTGGAGACCCAGTACTTC. Its translation: CASSPPRGLETQYF.

This clone qualifies as medium-sized. The chain couples TRBV27 to TRBJ1-6, with no clear D. Trimming shortened V by 3 bases and J by 9 bases, and 6 bases separated the two germline ends. Germline CDR1 and CDR2: MNHEY and SMNVEV (reference sequence). The CDR3 sequence is 12 residues long. The CDR3 here is CASSFSGSPLHF. In nucleotides, the CDR3 is TGTGCCAGCAGTTTTAGCGGTTCACCCCTCCACTTT.

The gene calls are TRBV29-1 and TRBJ1-2; no reliable D call. Germline CDR1 SQVTM, CDR2 ANQGSEA. V was pared by 1 base and J by 4 bases, with 16 bases between. The CDR3 consists of 15 residues. The CDR3 nucleotides read TGCAGCGTTGAAGGGGGAGGGAACGAGATCTATGGCTACACCTTC. Amino acid sequence: CSVEGGGNEIYGYTF.

The chain carries TRBV29-1 and TRBJ1-2; no firm D call. The CDR3 contains 14 residues. The V end lost 1 base, the J end lost 4 bases, and 13 bases lay between the germline ends. From germline, CDR1 is SQVTM and CDR2 ANQGSEA. CDR3: CSVEVGPTIYGYTF. CDR3 nucleotides: TGCAGCGTTGAAGTAGGTCCAACGATCTATGGCTACACCTTC.

The chain carries TRBV29-1 and TRBJ2-3; 9 nucleotides align to TRBD2. Germline loops: CDR1 SQVTM, CDR2 ANQGSEA. Trimming removed 8 bases from V and 0 bases from J; junction bases left unmatched: 9. CDR3 size: 15 residues. The CDR3 reads CSLRLADTSTDTQYF. The CDR3 DNA reads as TGCAGCCTACGACTAGCGGATACTAGCACAGATACGCAGTATTTT.

The V call is TRBV6-2 or TRBV6-3, the J call TRBJ2-1; weak D call: TRBD2 (7 bases). This CDR3 has 14 residues. With 2 bases removed from V and 6 bases from J, the gap between germline ends came to 11 bases. CDR1 is MNHEY, CDR2 SVGEGT, per germline. The CDR3 loop reads CASSYRGGINEQFF. In DNA, the CDR3 is TGTGCCAGCAGTTACAGGGGGGGTATCAATGAGCAGTTCTTC.

This clone turned up a few times. This sequence joins TRBV4-2 and TRBJ2-4; the D is unclear. The V end was cut by 4 bases, the J end by 3 bases, with 19 bases between. The germline V gene encodes CDR1 LGHNA and CDR2 YNFKEQ. The CDR3 totals 17 residues. Here the CDR3 reads CASSLSVQNSGKNIQYF. CDR3 in DNA: TGTGCCAGCAGCCTAAGCGTCCAAAACTCGGGCAAAAACATTCAGTACTTC.

This chain links TRBV4-1 with TRBJ2-2; perhaps D is TRBD1 or TRBD2 (5 bases each). Germline values: CDR1 MGHRA, CDR2 YSYEKL. This CDR3 region has 15 residues. V lost 1 base, J lost 9 bases, and 15 bases lay in between. CDR3 amino acids: CASSQAGTVNRELFF. CDR3 bases: TGCGCCAGCAGCCAAGCAGGGACCGTTAATCGGGAGCTGTTTTTT.

The sample holds a few counts of this clone. CDR3 sequence: CASSPNVGSLYEQYF. The CDR3 coding sequence is TGCGCCAGCAGCCCTAATGTAGGGTCCCTCTACGAGCAGTACTTC. The chain is built from TRBV4-1 and TRBJ2-7, with D unclear. In germline, CDR1 is MGHRA, CDR2 YSYEKL. Trimming took 4 bases from V and 3 from J, leaving 16 bases between them. CDR3 length equals 15 residues.

The genes are TRBV18 and TRBJ1-1; D is ambiguous. V was trimmed by 1 base and J by 8 bases, leaving 17 bases between them. Germline CDR1 is KGHSH and CDR2 is LQKENI. This CDR3 has 15 amino acids. The CDR3 spells CASSPLSLAGIEAFF. The DNA of the CDR3 is TGTGCCAGCTCACCACTCTCTCTCGCGGGGATCGAAGCTTTCTTT.

The chain has TRBV19 and TRBJ1-5, with D unresolved. CDR3 size: 15 residues. Germline values: CDR1 LNHDA, CDR2 SQIVND (reference sequence). The V gene lost 1 base and the J gene lost 1 base, with 8 bases spanning the gap. In DNA form, the CDR3 reads TGTGCCAGTAGTATAGTAGCGGGAAGCAATCAGCCCCAGCATTTT. This codes for CASSIVAGSNQPQHF.

V gene TRBV3-1 (or the pseudogene TRBV3-2) combines with J gene TRBJ1-2; possible D gene TRBD1, 6 bases. Germline V gives CDR1 LGHDT, CDR2 YNNKEL (reference sequence). The length of the CDR3 is 13 residues. The V end was cut by 3 bases, the J end by 3 bases, with 8 bases between. Here the CDR3 DNA reads TGTGCCAGCAGCCATAACAGGGACTATGGCTACACCTTC. Its translation is CASSHNRDYGYTF.

The chain couples TRBV6-1 to TRBJ1-1; D is unclear. The CDR3 has 14 residues. Germline CDR1 MNHNS, CDR2 SASEGT. With 3 bases removed from V and 1 base from J, the gap between germline ends came to 9 bases. The DNA of the CDR3 is TGTGCCAGCAGTGATTATCGGAAGAACACTGAAGCTTTCTTT. The encoded protein is CASSDYRKNTEAFF.

The chain links TRBV5-1 to TRBJ1-6; TRBD1 aligns across 7 bases. The CDR3 is 15 residues long. CDR1 and CDR2 from the germline V gene are SGHRS and YFSETQ. V lost 3 bases to trimming and J lost 7 bases; unmatched junction nucleotides: 7. CDR3 nucleotides: TGCGCCAGCAGCTCCCCCGGGACAGACAATTCACCCCTCCACTTT. Residues: CASSSPGTDNSPLHF.

The gene calls are TRBV6-5 and TRBJ2-5; 8 bases align to TRBD1. Germline V gives CDR1 MNHEY, CDR2 SVGAGI. V lost 10 bases, J lost 4 bases, and 11 bases stayed unmatched. The CDR3 has 14 residues. The CDR3 region has the DNA TGTGCCACCAACTCAGGGGGCGCTTTAGAGACCCAGTACTTC. Its translation is CATNSGGALETQYF.

The V call is TRBV7-2, the J call TRBJ2-3; D is ambiguous. This CDR3 is built from 15 residues. Trimming took off 5 bases at V and 1 base at J, with 13 bases between the two ends. Germline-derived CDR1 and CDR2 are SGHTA and FQGNSA. The CDR3 loop reads CASSPLPGRTDTQYF. CDR3 sequence (DNA): TGTGCCAGCAGCCCCTTGCCGGGTCGCACAGATACGCAGTATTTT.

J is TRBJ2-3 and V is TRBV9, with D possibly TRBD2 on 5 matching bases. The CDR3 contains 15 residues. With 2 bases removed from V and 5 bases from J, the gap between germline ends came to 15 bases. Germline CDR1 SGDLS, CDR2 YYNGEE. The CDR3 protein is CASSVGGVRGDTQYF. In DNA form, the CDR3 reads TGTGCCAGCAGCGTGGGCGGAGTTCGGGGAGATACGCAGTATTTT.

The chain recombines TRBV6-2 or TRBV6-3 with TRBJ1-1; perhaps TRBD1 as D (5 bases). Germline V lookup: CDR1 MNHEY, CDR2 SVGEGT. The CDR3 totals 19 residues. V lost 2 bases and J 0 bases, leaving 22 bases between the germline ends. The CDR3 sequence is CASSYPRRGTDSLNTEAFF. CDR3 bases: TGTGCCAGCAGTTACCCCCGACGAGGGACGGATTCGTTGAACACTGAAGCTTTCTTT.

This clone was detected only once. This rearrangement joins TRBV11-2 to TRBJ2-7; maybe TRBD1 (6 bases). Trimming left V 1 base short and J 2 bases short, with 15 bases between. Germline V CDR1 and CDR2: SGHAT, FQNNGV. This CDR3 region has 16 residues. The CDR3 DNA reads as TGTGCCAGCAGCTTAGGAATGGACAGTTTAGCCTACGAGCAGTACTTC. Protein: CASSLGMDSLAYEQYF.